This TCR beta chain came from a study of vaccination and CD4 T cells after COVID-19. The wider study: Overlapping SARS-CoV-2, HCoV-NL63, HCoV-OC43 and HCoV-229E spike peptides stimulated the cells. Points from the study as a whole: Within the convalescent patients, spike mono-reactivity was found in 304 of 307 vaccine-specific clones.

Treatment specified: roughly 10-day PBMC culture with coronavirus spike peptide pools or control peptides (ViraFEST assay). Cultured CD4+ T cell DNA was sequenced using the Oncomine TCR Beta short-read assay. The genomic DNA was obtained from cultured CD4+ T cells by extraction with the QIAamp micro DNA kit. A single record per CDR3 protein comes from TCRdb applying MiXCR to the PCR reads. This table holds about 7,800 distinct CDR3 sequences, about three fifths found once. A note on this clonotype: Its antigen is unidentified.

The CDR3 totals 15 residues. The trim removed 5 bases at V and 2 bases at J, leaving 7 bases unmatched. CDR1 and CDR2 from the germline V gene are SNHLY and FYNNEI. This chain uses TRBV2 with TRBJ1-2; TRBD1 matches 8 bases. The receptor was isolated from a human donor who had recovered from COVID-19. The sequencing sample was made of CD4+ T cells from blood, cultured in vitro. CDR3 loop: CASSPGTGRNYGYTF. Here the CDR3 DNA reads TGTGCCAGCAGTCCCGGGACAGGAAGAAACTATGGCTACACCTTC. Based on the CDR3 plus reference TRBV2 and TRBJ1-2, the full variable domain is EPEVTQTPSHQVTQMGQEVILRCVPISNHLYFYWYRQILGQKVEFLVSFYNNEISEKSEIFDDQFSVERPDGSNFTLKIRSTKLEDSAMYFCASSPGTGRNYGYTFGSGTRLTVV.